The sequence of this T cell receptor (beta chain) was determined in a study of human T cells and chemical hapten exposure. Sample time point: pre-sensitization, week 0. Sample treatment: therapeutic diphenylcyclopropenone sensitization with weekly scalp DPC. This clonotype was recorded at least ten times. TCRdb used MiXCR to reprocess the RACE reads, holding one entry per CDR3 protein. The data show approximately 41,000 distinct CDR3 sequences, less than 8.5% seen once. The CDR3 covers 16 residues. V lost 0 bases to trimming and J lost 8 bases; unmatched junction nucleotides: 9. The germline CDR1 and CDR2 sequences are SEHNR and FQNEAQ (reference sequence).

The sequenced sample was whole blood, obtained in connection with sensitization to the hapten diphenylcyclopropenone (DPC). The sequence was obtained from a woman aged 50 to 65 with alopecia areata. Some clones in this sample may be carry-over from other donors' samples. V usage is TRBV7-9 and J usage is TRBJ1-4; 7 positions match TRBD1. CDR3 loop: CASSLALGGYSEKLFF. The CDR3 DNA is TGTGCCAGCAGCTTAGCATTAGGGGGCTATTCGGAAAAACTGTTTTTT.